This is a list of T cell receptor beta chains from one sample in a study of blood T cell repertoires in COVID-19. Assay used: immunoSEQ multiplex PCR; TCRdb lists only in-frame clones, some missing. Of roughly 350,000 clones listed, approximately 91% are singletons. Sequencing used peripheral blood. These receptors were obtained from a woman between 65 and 79 years old with COVID-19, enrolled during active disease. CDR3s include the opening cysteine and the closing phenylalanine or tryptophan. Fields, in order: CDR3 length, D gene, V gene, clone size, J gene, CDR3 DNA, CDR3 protein. The D gene is left open where the match is weak. Not all rows give a size; the values are once, few, many and, for expanded clones, a class.

12	.	TRBV5-1	.	TRBJ2-3	TGCGCCAGCAGCTTGGCCGTAGATACGCAGTATTTT	CASSLAVDTQYF
16	TRBD2	TRBV7-2	.	TRBJ2-1	TGTGCCAGCAGCTTAGTTGGCGGGGGGTCTAACAATGAGCAGTTCTTC	CASSLVGGGSNNEQFF
15	.	TRBV7-2	.	TRBJ2-5	TGTGCCAGCAGCCTTCGTGGGGGCCCGGGGGAGACCCAGTACTTC	CASSLRGGPGETQYF
13	.	TRBV29-1	.	TRBJ1-1	TGCAGCGTTGACTCAGGGGTTACTACTGAAGCTTTCTTT	CSVDSGVTTEAFF
14	.	TRBV4-1	once	TRBJ1-4	TGCGCCAGCAGCCAAGAAATGAGCGCTGAAAAACTGTTTTTT	CASSQEMSAEKLFF
15	TRBD2	TRBV3-1/TRBV3-2	.	TRBJ2-1	TGTGCCAGCAGCCAAGGCCTGGGAGGGAATAATGAGCAGTTCTTC	CASSQGLGGNNEQFF
14	TRBD1	TRBV3-1/TRBV3-2	.	TRBJ1-5	TGTGCCAGCAGCCAGAGACAGGGCGATCAGCCCCAGCATTTT	CASSQRQGDQPQHF
12	TRBD1	TRBV24-1	.	TRBJ2-5	TGTGCCACCAGTGGGGACAGGGCTACCCAGTACTTC	CATSGDRATQYF
18	TRBD1	TRBV5-4	.	TRBJ1-2	TGTGCCAGCACCTGGGGCCCGGGACAGGGGGCTTTTTGGGATGGCTACACCTTC	CASTWGPGQGAFWDGYTF
14	.	TRBV19	.	TRBJ2-3	TGTGCCAGTAGACCGCGCACCCATACAGATACGCAGTATTTT	CASRPRTHTDTQYF
17	.	TRBV3-1/TRBV3-2	.	TRBJ1-6	TGTGCCAGCAGCCCTGATGCTATGCAGGCGAGATCTTCACCCCTCCACTTT	CASSPDAMQARSSPLHF
15	.	TRBV9	.	TRBJ1-1	TGTGCCAGCAGCGCCCTACAGGGAACTTTTGCTGAAGCTTTCTTT	CASSALQGTFAEAFF
17	.	TRBV7-2	.	TRBJ1-3	TGTGCCAGCAGCCCCCAGGTGGGAGGGGTCACTGGAAACACCATATATTTT	CASSPQVGGVTGNTIYF
14	.	TRBV24-1	.	TRBJ2-2	TGTGCCACCCGTGGACGGGCGAACACCGGGGAGCTGTTTTTT	CATRGRANTGELFF
12	.	TRBV25-1	.	TRBJ1-2	TGTGCCAGCAGTGATGCAGGGGTTGGCTACACCTTC	CASSDAGVGYTF
14	TRBD1	TRBV7-9	.	TRBJ1-1	TGTGCCAGCAGGGTCATAGGGGGCGGCACTGAAGCTTTCTTT	CASRVIGGGTEAFF
14	.	TRBV5-1	.	TRBJ1-4	TGCGCCAGCAGCTTGGGGAGCACTAATGAAAAACTGTTTTTT	CASSLGSTNEKLFF
15	TRBD1	TRBV6-5	.	TRBJ1-2	TGTGCCAGCAGCCTTACAGGGGCCGCGTACTATGGCTACACCTTC	CASSLTGAAYYGYTF
14	.	TRBV6-5	.	TRBJ1-2	TGTGCCAGCAGATACTCAGACAATAGCTATGGCTACACCTTC	CASRYSDNSYGYTF
13	.	TRBV18	.	TRBJ2-1	TGTGCCAGCTCGGGGGGGCTGGGAGATGAGCAGTTCTTC	CASSGGLGDEQFF
15	TRBD1	TRBV4-3	.	TRBJ2-2	TGCGCCAGCAGCCAGGGGACAGGGAGGACCGGGGAGCTGTTTTTT	CASSQGTGRTGELFF
13	.	TRBV7-2	.	TRBJ1-6	TGTGCCAGCAGCTTAGCGGCCAATTCACCCCTCCACTTT	CASSLAANSPLHF
18	TRBD2	TRBV3-1/TRBV3-2	.	TRBJ2-2	TGTGCCAGCAGCCCCAAGACTTGGAGCGGGGGGGCCCCCGGGGAGCTGTTTTTT	CASSPKTWSGGAPGELFF
14	.	TRBV11-2	.	TRBJ1-5	TGTGCCAGCAGCTTAGATTGGGGGGGGCACCCCCAGCATTTT	CASSLDWGGHPQHF
15	TRBD2	TRBV7-8	.	TRBJ2-7	TGTGCCAGCAGCTTAGCTGGCGGGGGGTACTACGAGCAGTACTTC	CASSLAGGGYYEQYF
15	.	TRBV7-2	.	TRBJ2-3	TGTGCCAGCAGCTTCCAGGGGCTGAGGACAGATACGCAGTATTTT	CASSFQGLRTDTQYF
16	.	TRBV11-2	once	TRBJ1-1	TGTGCCAGCAGCTTAGACAGGATTGGTAAGAACACTGAAGCTTTCTTT	CASSLDRIGKNTEAFF
16	TRBD1	TRBV7-2	.	TRBJ1-2	TGTGCCAGCAGCTTAGCGTCGACAGGGGGCAACTATGGCTACACCTTC	CASSLASTGGNYGYTF
15	.	TRBV5-1	.	TRBJ1-1	TGCGCCAGCAGCTTGGCCGCCAGCGAGGGTATTGGAGCTTTCTTT	CASSLAASEGIGAFF
16	.	TRBV5-1	.	TRBJ2-3	TGCGCCAGCAGCTTGGCAGAGGGACTTATCACAGATACGCAGTATTTT	CASSLAEGLITDTQYF
14	.	TRBV28	.	TRBJ2-5	TGTGCCAGCAGTTTGGGGGGGCCCCGGGAGACCCAGTACTTC	CASSLGGPRETQYF
15	TRBD1	TRBV7-3	.	TRBJ2-1	TGTGCCAGCAGCTCCGAGGGACAGGGGCACAATGAGCAGTTCTTC	CASSSEGQGHNEQFF
14	.	TRBV24-1	once	TRBJ1-2	TGTGCCACCAGTGATTTGAGCAGGGGAGACGGCTACACCTTC	CATSDLSRGDGYTF
14	.	TRBV10-3	.	TRBJ2-7	TGTGCCATCAGTGAGTCGAACGCACATGCCGAGCAGTACTTC	CAISESNAHAEQYF
14	.	TRBV13	once	TRBJ1-3	TGTGCCAGCAGCTCACAGGGCTTGGGAAACACCATATATTTT	CASSSQGLGNTIYF
15	TRBD1	TRBV6-6	.	TRBJ1-2	TGTGCCAGCAGTTCGGGGACAGGGGCAGGATATGGCTACACCTTC	CASSSGTGAGYGYTF
14	.	TRBV2	.	TRBJ1-2	TGTGCCAGCAGTGAAACGGAGGGTCTCTATGGCTACACCTTC	CASSETEGLYGYTF
15	TRBD1	TRBV5-1	few	TRBJ2-5	TGCGCCAGCAGCTGGGGACAGGGGTACCAAGAGACCCAGTACTTC	CASSWGQGYQETQYF
14	.	TRBV4-2	many	TRBJ1-1	TGTGCCAGCAGCCAAGTCCTTACGTCCCCTGAGGCTTTCTTT	CASSQVLTSPEAFF
13	.	TRBV5-1	.	TRBJ1-1	TGCGCCAGCAGCCCAACGGGGAACACTGAAGCTTTCTTT	CASSPTGNTEAFF
15	.	TRBV7-8	.	TRBJ1-1	TGTGCCAGCAGCTTAGATTCCGGTATGAACACTGAAGCTTTCTTT	CASSLDSGMNTEAFF
15	TRBD1	TRBV6-5	.	TRBJ1-3	TGTGCCAGCAGTTACGGGACAGGGCCTGGAAACACCATATATTTT	CASSYGTGPGNTIYF
13	TRBD1	TRBV12-3/TRBV12-4	.	TRBJ2-7	TGTGCCAGCAGCCGGACAGGGAACTACGAGCAGTACTTC	CASSRTGNYEQYF
15	TRBD1	TRBV3-1/TRBV3-2	.	TRBJ1-3	TGTGCCAGCAGCCAGGGACAGGTCTCTGGAAACACCATATATTTT	CASSQGQVSGNTIYF
13	.	TRBV29-1	.	TRBJ1-1	TGCAGCGTTGAAGAGCAGGGCGGGGGTGAAGCTTTCTTT	CSVEEQGGGEAFF
15	.	TRBV5-1	.	TRBJ2-1	TGCGCCAGCAGCTTGGACCCGGCCGGGGGAAATGAGCAGTTCTTC	CASSLDPAGGNEQFF